This entry lists 6 T cell receptor beta chains sequenced from one sample in a study of response to subunit inactivated influenza vaccine. Each CDR3 protein is one row after TCRdb ran MiXCR on the RT-PCR reads. The sample yields fewer than 600,000 distinct CDR3 sequences, approximately 7.8% seen once. The sequencing here drew on PBMCs from blood, taken less than 30 months after vaccination. These receptors all stem from a man between 45 and 75 years old who received an inactivated influenza vaccine.

This clonotype was counted many times. The J gene is TRBJ1-3, the V gene TRBV10-3; no clear D. V lost 4 bases to trimming and J lost 1 base, with 11 bases between them. The CDR3 is 15 residues long. From germline, CDR1 is ENHRY and CDR2 SYGVKD. CDR3 protein: CAISAVERSGNTIYF. CDR3 DNA sequence: TGTGCCATCAGTGCGGTGGAAAGGTCTGGAAACACCATATATTTT.

The rearrangement links TRBV5-4 to TRBJ2-7; D possibly uses TRBD1 or TRBD2 (5 bases each). The germline gives CDR1 SGHNT, CDR2 YYREEE (reference sequence). The length of the CDR3 is 14 residues. V was clipped by 0 bases and J by 3 bases, with 10 bases between them. Here the CDR3 reads CASSLGQRGYEQYF. CDR3 nucleotide sequence: TGTGCCAGCAGCTTGGGACAGAGGGGCTACGAGCAGTACTTC.

This clonotype was picked up many times. The gene calls are TRBV20-1 and TRBJ2-5; D perhaps matches TRBD2 (5 bases). CDR1 is DFQATT, CDR2 SNEGSKA, per germline (reference sequence). The CDR3 is 14 amino acids. V was trimmed by 3 bases and J by 3 bases, leaving 14 bases between them. The DNA of the CDR3 is TGCAGTGCTAGGGGTGGACTGACTAAAGAGACCCAGTACTTC. This encodes CSARGGLTKETQYF.

This clonotype was counted only a few times. The chain uses TRBV29-1 and TRBJ2-1, with TRBD1 matching 8 bases. V dropped 4 bases and J dropped 3; count of bases not matched to a gene: 2. The germline gives CDR1 SQVTM, CDR2 ANQGSEA. The CDR3 loop spans 13 amino acids. This CDR3 is CSVGTGYYNEQFF. Here the CDR3 DNA reads TGCAGCGTTGGGACAGGGTACTACAATGAGCAGTTCTTC.

This clonotype was seen repeatedly, ten times or more. The chain recombines TRBV5-1 with TRBJ1-6; the D gene is possibly TRBD1 (5 bases). CDR1 and CDR2 from the germline V gene are SGHRS and YFSETQ. The CDR3 loop spans 15 amino acids. V gave up 0 bases and J gave up 7 bases, with 11 bases separating them. This CDR3 is CASSLEQGKNSPLHF. The CDR3 bases are TGCGCCAGCAGCTTGGAGCAGGGCAAGAATTCACCCCTCCACTTT.

This clonotype was detected only a few times. This chain links TRBV3-1 with TRBJ2-3; D gene uncertain. Germline lookup yields CDR1 LGHDT and CDR2 YNNKEL (reference sequence). The CDR3 loop spans 14 amino acids. V lost 0 bases and J 6 bases, leaving 10 bases between the germline ends. The CDR3 protein is CASSQDYNMDTQYF. The CDR3 DNA reads as TGTGCCAGCAGCCAAGATTACAACATGGATACGCAGTATTTT.